This record looks at one TCR beta chain sequence and its context. Per germline, CDR1 SNHLY and CDR2 FYNNEI. This CDR3 has 14 amino acids. The V segment lost 7 bases and the J segment 3 bases; nucleotides outside the gene matches: 8. The primer mix had 60 V beta and 13 J beta primers. The assay was immunoSEQ multiplex PCR, and TCRdb's table has in-frame clones only and misses some. Here the sample spans tens of thousands of clones, roughly 89% being singletons. This sample was taken from a study of glioma-infiltrating T cells after dendritic cell vaccination. Background on the study: Autologous tumor lysate-pulsed dendritic cell vaccination was given between about 2003 and 2012.

V gene TRBV2 combines with J gene TRBJ2-7, with 8 bases fitting TRBD2. The material was blood, obtained before dendritic cell vaccination. The TCR was taken from a human donor with glioblastoma. The CDR3 reads CASTTGGRDYEQYF. The CDR3 bases are TGTGCCAGCACCACGGGAGGGAGGGACTACGAGCAGTACTTC.